The rows below give T cell receptor beta chains drawn from one sample of a study of control samples from healthy donors and cancer patients. TCRdb keeps only in-frame clones here, not all; method: immunoSEQ multiplex PCR. The sample comprises around 230,000 clones, 90% to 95% of which are singletons, and over 1.2% rests with the top ten. Sequences were obtained from blood. All receptors come from a man aged 50 to 59 in good health. CDR3s include the opening cysteine and the closing phenylalanine or tryptophan. The order of the fields is V gene, J gene, D gene, CDR3 length, clone size, CDR3 protein, CDR3 DNA. D genes are given only for firm matches. Some rows mark clone size as missing; the rest say once, few, many or name a class of expanded clone.

v_call: TRBV10-3; j_call: TRBJ1-1; d_call: TRBD1; cdr3_length: 14; clone_size: -; cdr3_aa: CASRAGGLETEAFF; cdr3_nt: TGTGCCTCGAGGGCAGGGGGCTTGGAGACTGAAGCTTTCTTT
v_call: TRBV19; j_call: TRBJ1-2; d_call: -; cdr3_length: 15; clone_size: -; cdr3_aa: CASTITGRAGYGYTF; cdr3_nt: TGTGCCAGTACCATTACCGGCAGGGCGGGCTATGGCTACACCTTC
v_call: TRBV9; j_call: TRBJ1-4; d_call: -; cdr3_length: 14; clone_size: few; cdr3_aa: CASSVGRGEEKLFF; cdr3_nt: TGTGCCAGCAGCGTAGGCAGGGGAGAGGAAAAACTGTTTTTT
v_call: TRBV19; j_call: TRBJ1-1; d_call: -; cdr3_length: 13; clone_size: -; cdr3_aa: CASSRSGRTEAFF; cdr3_nt: TGTGCCAGTAGTCGAAGCGGGCGGACTGAAGCTTTCTTT
v_call: TRBV6-5; j_call: TRBJ2-7; d_call: TRBD2; cdr3_length: 13; clone_size: few; cdr3_aa: CASRSGGLYEQYF; cdr3_nt: TGTGCCAGCAGGAGCGGGGGGCTTTACGAGCAGTACTTC
v_call: TRBV7-3; j_call: TRBJ1-1; d_call: -; cdr3_length: 15; clone_size: -; cdr3_aa: CASSLKDPENTEAFF; cdr3_nt: TGTGCCAGCAGCTTAAAGGATCCAGAGAACACTGAAGCTTTCTTT
v_call: TRBV23-1; j_call: TRBJ1-1; d_call: -; cdr3_length: 15; clone_size: -; cdr3_aa: CASSPGYPLNTEAFF; cdr3_nt: TGCGCCAGCAGCCCGGGCTACCCCCTGAACACTGAAGCTTTCTTT
v_call: TRBV9; j_call: TRBJ1-6; d_call: TRBD1; cdr3_length: 15; clone_size: -; cdr3_aa: CASSVGDRAYSPLHF; cdr3_nt: TGTGCCAGCAGCGTTGGGGACAGGGCGTATTCACCCCTCCACTTT
v_call: TRBV6-4; j_call: TRBJ2-1; d_call: -; cdr3_length: 13; clone_size: -; cdr3_aa: CASSAEGIGEQFF; cdr3_nt: TGTGCCAGCAGTGCGGAGGGAATCGGTGAGCAGTTCTTC
v_call: TRBV12-3/TRBV12-4; j_call: TRBJ1-1; d_call: -; cdr3_length: 11; clone_size: -; cdr3_aa: CASRSGEVAFF; cdr3_nt: TGTGCCAGCCGATCGGGGGAGGTCGCTTTCTTT
v_call: TRBV5-1; j_call: TRBJ1-1; d_call: -; cdr3_length: 11; clone_size: -; cdr3_aa: CASSSPTEAFF; cdr3_nt: TGCGCCAGCAGCTCCCCCACTGAAGCTTTCTTT
v_call: TRBV5-1; j_call: TRBJ2-1; d_call: TRBD1; cdr3_length: 14; clone_size: -; cdr3_aa: CASSLEQGAVEQFF; cdr3_nt: TGCGCCAGCAGCTTAGAACAGGGGGCTGTTGAGCAGTTCTTC
v_call: TRBV27; j_call: TRBJ1-6; d_call: TRBD1; cdr3_length: 16; clone_size: -; cdr3_aa: CASSLSPRGDNSPLHF; cdr3_nt: TGTGCCAGCAGTTTAAGTCCCAGGGGGGATAATTCACCCCTCCACTTT
v_call: TRBV5-1; j_call: TRBJ1-1; d_call: -; cdr3_length: 13; clone_size: -; cdr3_aa: CASSLDGTSEAFF; cdr3_nt: TGCGCCAGCAGCTTGGACGGGACCTCTGAAGCTTTCTTT
v_call: TRBV9; j_call: TRBJ2-1; d_call: -; cdr3_length: 16; clone_size: -; cdr3_aa: CASSTRGESSYNEQFF; cdr3_nt: TGTGCCAGCAGCACCCGAGGGGAAAGCTCCTACAATGAGCAGTTCTTC
v_call: TRBV11-2; j_call: TRBJ2-3; d_call: -; cdr3_length: 13; clone_size: -; cdr3_aa: CASSLGPELTQYF; cdr3_nt: TGTGCCAGCAGCCTCGGACCGGAGCTTACGCAGTATTTT
v_call: TRBV27; j_call: TRBJ2-1; d_call: -; cdr3_length: 14; clone_size: -; cdr3_aa: CASSIRTLGGEQFF; cdr3_nt: TGTGCCAGCAGTATCCGGACCTTAGGAGGTGAGCAGTTCTTC
v_call: TRBV25-1; j_call: TRBJ1-2; d_call: -; cdr3_length: 13; clone_size: -; cdr3_aa: CASSDPRIYGYTF; cdr3_nt: TGTGCCAGCAGCGACCCTAGAATCTATGGCTACACCTTC
v_call: TRBV18; j_call: TRBJ2-1; d_call: TRBD2; cdr3_length: 16; clone_size: -; cdr3_aa: CASSSSGGPSGNEQFF; cdr3_nt: TGTGCCAGCTCATCTAGCGGGGGGCCTTCCGGCAATGAGCAGTTCTTC
v_call: TRBV6-5; j_call: TRBJ2-7; d_call: TRBD2; cdr3_length: 14; clone_size: -; cdr3_aa: CASGPGGARVEQYF; cdr3_nt: TGTGCCAGTGGGCCGGGGGGGGCGCGGGTCGAGCAGTACTTC
v_call: TRBV5-1; j_call: TRBJ1-1; d_call: -; cdr3_length: 15; clone_size: -; cdr3_aa: CASSLTGTLNTEAFF; cdr3_nt: TGCGCCAGCAGCTTGACAGGGACCCTGAACACTGAAGCTTTCTTT
v_call: TRBV6-5; j_call: TRBJ1-3; d_call: -; cdr3_length: 14; clone_size: -; cdr3_aa: CASSYSRPGNTIYF; cdr3_nt: TGTGCCAGCAGTTACTCGAGACCTGGAAACACCATATATTTT
v_call: TRBV6-5; j_call: TRBJ2-7; d_call: TRBD1; cdr3_length: 14; clone_size: -; cdr3_aa: CASLGTGVAYEQYF; cdr3_nt: TGTGCCAGTCTCGGGACAGGGGTCGCCTACGAGCAGTACTTC
v_call: TRBV28; j_call: TRBJ2-5; d_call: TRBD1; cdr3_length: 15; clone_size: -; cdr3_aa: CASSLASQGKETQYF; cdr3_nt: TGTGCCAGCAGCCTAGCCTCACAGGGGAAAGAGACCCAGTACTTC
v_call: TRBV6-2/TRBV6-3; j_call: TRBJ1-1; d_call: -; cdr3_length: 15; clone_size: -; cdr3_aa: CASSPDGSLNTEAFF; cdr3_nt: TGTGCCAGCAGCCCGGACGGAAGTTTGAACACTGAAGCTTTCTTT
v_call: TRBV19; j_call: TRBJ1-1; d_call: -; cdr3_length: 14; clone_size: once; cdr3_aa: CASSRDRENTEAFF; cdr3_nt: TGTGCCAGTAGTAGGGACCGGGAGAACACTGAAGCTTTCTTT
v_call: TRBV10-3; j_call: TRBJ1-1; d_call: -; cdr3_length: 13; clone_size: -; cdr3_aa: CAISETVGTEAFF; cdr3_nt: TGTGCCATCAGTGAGACAGTTGGCACTGAAGCTTTCTTT
v_call: TRBV10-3; j_call: TRBJ2-1; d_call: TRBD2; cdr3_length: 14; clone_size: -; cdr3_aa: CAIGRGQIDNEQFF; cdr3_nt: TGTGCCATCGGGAGGGGTCAGATTGACAATGAGCAGTTCTTC
v_call: TRBV9; j_call: TRBJ2-3; d_call: TRBD2; cdr3_length: 14; clone_size: -; cdr3_aa: CASSVGRGGGTQYF; cdr3_nt: TGTGCCAGCAGCGTAGGGCGGGGGGGAGGTACGCAGTATTTT
v_call: TRBV5-5; j_call: TRBJ1-5; d_call: -; cdr3_length: 14; clone_size: -; cdr3_aa: CASSSPGYNQPQHF; cdr3_nt: TGTGCCAGCAGCTCTCCAGGGTATAATCAGCCCCAGCATTTT
v_call: TRBV7-2; j_call: TRBJ2-3; d_call: TRBD2; cdr3_length: 15; clone_size: -; cdr3_aa: CASSFGLAGEDTQYF; cdr3_nt: TGTGCCAGCAGCTTTGGTCTAGCGGGGGAAGATACGCAGTATTTT
v_call: TRBV15; j_call: TRBJ2-6; d_call: TRBD2; cdr3_length: 21; clone_size: -; cdr3_aa: CATSRDTRSGASRSGANVLTF; cdr3_nt: TGTGCCACCAGCAGAGACACCCGAAGCGGGGCTAGCCGCTCTGGGGCCAACGTCCTGACTTTC
v_call: TRBV30; j_call: TRBJ1-5; d_call: -; cdr3_length: 14; clone_size: -; cdr3_aa: CAWSVPKSGQPQHF; cdr3_nt: TGTGCCTGGAGTGTACCAAAGAGCGGTCAGCCCCAGCATTTT
v_call: TRBV3-1/TRBV3-2; j_call: TRBJ1-2; d_call: TRBD1; cdr3_length: 15; clone_size: -; cdr3_aa: CASSQAGQGAVGYTF; cdr3_nt: TGTGCCAGCAGCCAAGCCGGGCAGGGGGCTGTGGGCTACACCTTC
v_call: TRBV7-2; j_call: TRBJ1-2; d_call: TRBD1; cdr3_length: 11; clone_size: -; cdr3_aa: CASSFTGEHTF; cdr3_nt: TGTGCCAGCAGCTTTACAGGGGAGCACACCTTC
v_call: TRBV7-9; j_call: TRBJ1-6; d_call: -; cdr3_length: 14; clone_size: -; cdr3_aa: CASSSQGVDSPLHF; cdr3_nt: TGTGCCAGCAGCTCTCAGGGAGTGGATTCACCCCTCCACTTT
v_call: TRBV11-2; j_call: TRBJ2-5; d_call: TRBD2; cdr3_length: 15; clone_size: -; cdr3_aa: CASSLGRLASTTQYF; cdr3_nt: TGTGCCAGCAGCTTGGGGCGACTAGCGAGTACGACCCAGTACTTC
v_call: TRBV7-9; j_call: TRBJ2-3; d_call: TRBD1; cdr3_length: 14; clone_size: -; cdr3_aa: CASSFGGQADTQYF; cdr3_nt: TGTGCCAGCAGCTTTGGGGGACAGGCAGATACGCAGTATTTT
v_call: TRBV5-1; j_call: TRBJ1-2; d_call: TRBD1; cdr3_length: 13; clone_size: -; cdr3_aa: CASSPDRGHGYTF; cdr3_nt: TGCGCCAGCAGCCCCGACAGGGGGCATGGCTACACCTTC
v_call: TRBV24-1; j_call: TRBJ2-3; d_call: TRBD1; cdr3_length: 16; clone_size: -; cdr3_aa: CATSGIGQGRRDTQYF; cdr3_nt: TGTGCCACCAGTGGGATAGGACAGGGTCGTAGGGATACGCAGTATTTT
v_call: TRBV5-3; j_call: TRBJ2-6; d_call: -; cdr3_length: 14; clone_size: -; cdr3_aa: CASPEGLVANVLTF; cdr3_nt: TGTGCCTCACCCGAAGGGTTAGTGGCCAACGTCCTGACTTTC
v_call: TRBV5-1; j_call: TRBJ2-2; d_call: TRBD1; cdr3_length: 16; clone_size: -; cdr3_aa: CASSLDPGGTTGELFF; cdr3_nt: TGCGCCAGCAGCTTGGACCCAGGGGGCACTACCGGGGAGCTGTTTTTT
v_call: TRBV5-1; j_call: TRBJ2-7; d_call: TRBD1; cdr3_length: 15; clone_size: once; cdr3_aa: CASSKMGQGAYEQYF; cdr3_nt: TGCGCCAGCAGCAAAATGGGACAGGGCGCCTACGAGCAGTACTTC
v_call: TRBV19; j_call: TRBJ2-2; d_call: TRBD2; cdr3_length: 16; clone_size: -; cdr3_aa: CASIASGASNTGELFF; cdr3_nt: TGTGCCAGTATTGCTAGCGGGGCTTCGAACACCGGGGAGCTGTTTTTT
v_call: TRBV7-2; j_call: TRBJ1-4; d_call: -; cdr3_length: 13; clone_size: -; cdr3_aa: CASSFQGGEKLFF; cdr3_nt: TGTGCCAGCAGCTTCCAGGGAGGCGAAAAACTGTTTTTT
v_call: TRBV28; j_call: TRBJ1-5; d_call: -; cdr3_length: 12; clone_size: -; cdr3_aa: CASSLQGGPQHF; cdr3_nt: TGTGCCAGCAGTTTACAGGGCGGGCCCCAGCATTTT
v_call: TRBV7-9; j_call: TRBJ1-1; d_call: -; cdr3_length: 11; clone_size: -; cdr3_aa: CASSLNTEAFF; cdr3_nt: TGTGCCAGCAGCTTGAACACTGAAGCTTTCTTT
v_call: TRBV21-1; j_call: TRBJ1-2; d_call: -; cdr3_length: 17; clone_size: -; cdr3_aa: CASSKGAGLGECYGYTF; cdr3_nt: TGTGCCAGCAGCAAAGGGGCGGGGCTGGGGGAGTGTTATGGCTACACCTTC
v_call: TRBV18; j_call: TRBJ1-6; d_call: -; cdr3_length: 15; clone_size: -; cdr3_aa: CASSPSTGQESPLHF; cdr3_nt: TGTGCCAGCTCACCCTCGACAGGCCAGGAGTCACCCCTCCACTTT
v_call: TRBV5-1; j_call: TRBJ2-3; d_call: TRBD2; cdr3_length: 20; clone_size: -; cdr3_aa: CASSPRKYSPSGPSTDTQYF; cdr3_nt: TGCGCCAGCAGCCCGCGGAAATACTCACCTAGCGGACCGAGCACAGATACGCAGTATTTT
v_call: TRBV28; j_call: TRBJ1-5; d_call: -; cdr3_length: 12; clone_size: -; cdr3_aa: CATEQGNQPQHF; cdr3_nt: TGTGCCACTGAACAGGGCAATCAGCCCCAGCATTTT
v_call: TRBV4-2; j_call: TRBJ2-3; d_call: -; cdr3_length: 15; clone_size: -; cdr3_aa: CASSRTLTGTDTQYF; cdr3_nt: TGTGCCAGCAGCCGGACTTTAACGGGCACAGATACGCAGTATTTT
v_call: TRBV18; j_call: TRBJ2-6; d_call: TRBD1; cdr3_length: 20; clone_size: -; cdr3_aa: CASSPFSRQGGSSGANVLTF; cdr3_nt: TGTGCCAGCTCACCCTTTTCAAGACAGGGGGGGTCCTCTGGGGCCAACGTCCTGACTTTC